The 19 T cell receptor beta chains below were found in one sample sequenced in a study of blood T cell repertoires in COVID-19. Profiling relied on immunoSEQ multiplex PCR, and the TCRdb table lists in-frame clones only, not all of them. This sample carries about 260,000 clones, 80% to 90% of them seen once, and the ten largest clones take 2.4%. Sequenced input: PBMCs or T cells enriched from blood (not recorded which). All receptors derive from a young woman who had recovered from COVID-19.

This chain joins TRBV7-9 and TRBJ1-6; D may be TRBD1 (6 bases). V was cut by 5 bases and J by 9 bases, with 20 bases left in between. Germline V lookup: CDR1 SEHNR, CDR2 FQNEAQ (reference sequence). The CDR3 loop spans 16 amino acids. CDR3 sequence: CASSRSGGRAVSPLHF. The CDR3 DNA sequence: TGTGCCAGCAGCCGAAGCGGGGGGCGTGCGGTTTCACCCCTCCACTTT. Looking up the rest from reference TRBV7-9 and TRBJ1-6 gives the full variable domain: DTGVSQNPRHKITKRGQNVTFRCDPISEHNRLYWYRQTLGQGPEFLTYFQNEAQLEKSRLLSDRFSAERPKGSFSTLEIQRTEQGDSAMYLCASSRSGGRAVSPLHFGNGTRLTVT.

The J gene is TRBJ2-3, the V gene TRBV6-5; no firm D call. CDR1 MNHEY and CDR2 SVGAGI come from the germline V gene. V was trimmed by 4 bases and J by 2 bases, leaving 4 bases between them. This CDR3 has 12 residues. The CDR3 DNA reads as TGTGCCAGCAGTTCTTTCACAGATACGCAGTATTTT. Translation gives CASSSFTDTQYF.

The chain is built from TRBV6-5 and TRBJ2-1, with D possibly being TRBD1 (5 bases). CDR3 length: 15 residues. V was pared by 6 bases and J by 2 bases, with 14 bases between. Germline CDR1 reads MNHEY; CDR2 reads SVGAGI. Here the CDR3 DNA reads TGTGCCAGCAGACCCTATCAGGGTGCCTACAATGAGCAGTTCTTC. It yields the protein CASRPYQGAYNEQFF.

The CDR3: CASSQDKGTGSHEQFF. The CDR3 DNA follows: TGCGCCAGCAGCCAAGATAAGGGGACAGGGTCCCATGAGCAGTTCTTC. The chain links TRBV4-1 to TRBJ2-1; the match to TRBD1 covers 9 bases. Germline trimming cut 0 bases from V and 8 bases from J; bases unmatched to any gene: 8. CDR1 and CDR2 (germline): MGHRA, YSYEKL. CDR3 length: 16 amino acids.

V gene TRBV5-6 combines with J gene TRBJ1-3, with a weak D call TRBD1 (6 bases). The CDR3 contains 14 residues. Trimming stripped 3 bases from V and 7 bases from J, with 14 bases between. Per the germline V gene, CDR1 is SGHDT and CDR2 is YYEEEE. The CDR3 region is CASSSRGATNTIYF. CDR3 in DNA: TGTGCCAGCAGCTCCCGGGGGGCGACGAACACCATATATTTT. Using reference TRBV5-6 and TRBJ1-3 for the parts outside the CDR3, the full variable domain is DAGVTQSPTHLIKTRGQQVTLRCSPKSGHDTVSWYQQALGQGPQFIFQYYEEEERQRGNFPDRFSGHQFPNYSSELNVNALLLGDSALYLCASSSRGATNTIYFGEGSWLTVV.

The chain recombines TRBV3-1 (or the pseudogene TRBV3-2) with TRBJ2-1, with TRBD1 matching 8 bases. Germline assignment: CDR1 LGHDT and CDR2 YNNKEL (reference sequence). With V trimmed by 7 bases and J by 5 bases, 7 bases remained unmatched. The CDR3 consists of 14 residues. The CDR3 nucleotides read TGTGCCAGCACCGCCCGGACAGGGAACAATGAGCAGTTCTTC. Its translation: CASTARTGNNEQFF.

V and J are TRBV3-1 (or the pseudogene TRBV3-2) and TRBJ1-4; 9 nucleotides line up with TRBD1. The CDR3 sequence is 19 residues long. Germline values: CDR1 LGHDT, CDR2 YNNKEL (reference sequence). Trimming at V came to 1 base and at J to 8 bases, leaving 17 bases not matched to a gene. Written as DNA, the CDR3 is TGTGCCAGCAGCCAAGGCTTACCGGGACAGGGTAGGGAAAGGGAAAAACTGTTTTTT. Its translation is CASSQGLPGQGREREKLFF.

The J gene is TRBJ2-7, the V gene TRBV11-3; 8 bases fit TRBD1. The germline gives CDR1 SGHNT, CDR2 YENEEA. The CDR3 has 17 residues. V gave up 0 bases and J gave up 2 bases; unmatched junction bases: 9. CDR3 in DNA: TGTGCCAGCAGCTTAGATTCGGCACAGGGGGGAACCTACGAGCAGTACTTC. Its protein product is CASSLDSAQGGTYEQYF.

The gene calls are TRBV28 and TRBJ1-1; 8 bases fit TRBD1. The CDR3 totals 14 residues. V lost 5 bases to trimming and J lost 5 bases; unmatched junction nucleotides: 7. Germline V gene lookup returns CDR1 MDHEN and CDR2 SYDVKM. The chain's CDR3 is CASSRPGGRTEAFF. CDR3 DNA sequence: TGTGCCAGCAGTCGCCCAGGGGGCCGAACTGAAGCTTTCTTT.

This rearrangement joins TRBV12-3 or TRBV12-4 to TRBJ1-5, with unresolved D. Trimming pared 4 bases from V and 5 bases from J, leaving 9 bases between. The CDR3 is made up of 13 amino acids. The CDR3 reads CASSSYVYQPQHF. In DNA, the CDR3 is TGTGCCAGCAGTTCCTACGTGTATCAGCCCCAGCATTTT.

The V gene is TRBV6-5, the J gene TRBJ2-3; D gene uncertain. CDR3 length equals 12 residues. V was clipped by 6 bases and J by 6 bases, with 10 bases between them. Germline V gene data show CDR1 as MNHEY and CDR2 as SVGAGI. The chain's CDR3 is CASRARSDTQYF. In DNA, the CDR3 is TGTGCCAGCAGGGCTAGGTCCGATACGCAGTATTTT.

In its sample, this clone was seen a few times. As DNA, the CDR3 is TGTGCCAGTAGTCTCGGGACATTAGAGTCACCCCTCCACTTT. It specifies CASSLGTLESPLHF. This sequence joins TRBV19 and TRBJ1-6; D might be TRBD1 (6 bases). V was clipped by 5 bases and J by 10 bases, with 15 bases between them. Germline-derived CDR1 and CDR2 are LNHDA and SQIVND (reference sequence). The CDR3 totals 14 residues.

The V and J genes are TRBV3-1 (or the pseudogene TRBV3-2) and TRBJ1-4; D is uncertain. The CDR3 is 16 residues long. Trimming shortened V by 1 base and J by 0 bases, and 9 bases separated the two germline ends. In germline, CDR1 is LGHDT, CDR2 YNNKEL (reference sequence). This chain's CDR3 is CASSQGSGSTNEKLFF. Here the CDR3 DNA reads TGTGCCAGCAGCCAAGGGTCAGGCTCAACTAATGAAAAACTGTTTTTT.

The gene calls are TRBV10-1 and TRBJ1-1; TRBD1 aligns across 8 bases. Germline CDR1 is WNHNN and CDR2 is SYGVQD (reference sequence). The CDR3 contains 13 residues. Unmatched junction bases numbered 6, after V lost 4 bases and J lost 8 bases. CDR3 coding DNA: TGCGCCAGCAGTGCACAGGGGGTTACGGAAGCTTTCTTT. It encodes CASSAQGVTEAFF.

This clone showed up just once. The rearrangement uses TRBV2 and TRBJ2-5; TRBD1 agrees at 8 bases. V lost 4 bases, J lost 5 bases, and 3 bases stayed unmatched. Germline V lookup: CDR1 SNHLY, CDR2 FYNNEI. The CDR3 has 13 amino acids. The DNA of the CDR3 is TGTGCCAGCAGTGGTCGACAGGGGGAGACCCAGTACTTC. It encodes CASSGRQGETQYF.

The V call is TRBV5-1, the J call TRBJ2-7, with 10 bases matching TRBD1. V shed 2 bases, J shed 0 bases, and the junction held 2 bases outside the gene matches. Germline-derived CDR1 and CDR2 are SGHRS and YFSETQ. CDR3 length: 15 amino acids. CDR3 residues: CASSLDRGPSYEQYF. CDR3 nucleotide sequence: TGCGCCAGCAGCTTAGACAGGGGGCCCTCCTACGAGCAGTACTTC.

This clone was detected once. The V call is TRBV9, the J call TRBJ2-1, with TRBD2 identical over 13 bases. Per the germline V gene, CDR1 is SGDLS and CDR2 is YYNGEE. CDR3 size: 16 residues. The trim removed 4 bases at V and 2 bases at J, leaving 3 bases unmatched. The CDR3 region is CASSWTSGGPYNEQFF. CDR3 in DNA: TGTGCCAGCAGCTGGACTAGCGGGGGACCCTACAATGAGCAGTTCTTC.

V usage is TRBV5-1 and J usage is TRBJ2-5; 9 bases match TRBD2. Trimming cost V 4 bases and J 5 bases; bases outside gene matches: 15. The CDR3 has 17 amino acids. The germline V gene encodes CDR1 SGHRS and CDR2 YFSETQ. The CDR3 region is CASSPGTAGGSFETQYF. The DNA for the CDR3 is TGCGCCAGCAGCCCTGGGACAGCGGGGGGATCTTTTGAGACCCAGTACTTC.

The chain employs TRBV6-5 and TRBJ2-7; TRBD2 aligns across 8 bases. In germline, CDR1 is MNHEY, CDR2 SVGAGI. This CDR3 contains 16 residues. Trimming at V came to 4 bases and at J to 4 bases, leaving 12 bases not matched to a gene. In nucleotides, the CDR3 is TGTGCCAGCAGTTTCCCGGGGGGTAGCGGGGAATACGAGCAGTACTTC. It specifies CASSFPGGSGEYEQYF.